This T cell receptor beta chain was identified during a study of technical replicates of blood from several donors (dated by TCRdb to 2016 to 2017). Library prep was done by the immunoSEQ multiplex PCR assay. The immuneACCESS repertoire file appears here via TCRdb, limited to in-frame rearrangements. These files lack a portion of the clones; in checked studies, under half of the deficit traces to unresolved V genes, and the cause of the others is not known. Recorded for this sample are approximately 81,000 clones; around 96% of them occurred a single time. More than 0.35% of the sample goes to the ten largest clones. On this clone itself: What this receptor recognizes is not known. Per-nucleotide qualities are absent, and no much larger clonotype sits a single base away.

Specimen: T cells isolated from PBMCs. The receptor comes from a human donor in good health.

The DNA sequence reads TGTGCCAGTAGCACGGACAGGGAGCAGATCCACGAGCAGTACTTC. Translated, it gives CASSTDREQIHEQYF. The chain is assembled from TRBV19 and TRBJ2-7, with 8 junctional bases fitting TRBD1. The CDR3, cysteine through phenylalanine, is 15 amino acids long. Only the CDR3 DNA stays, 45 bases, in frame from base 1. Germline trimming: 6 bases from V, 5 bases from J; junction bases outside gene matches: 12. The CDR1 and CDR2 encoded by the germline V gene (reference sequence) are LNHDA and SQIVND.